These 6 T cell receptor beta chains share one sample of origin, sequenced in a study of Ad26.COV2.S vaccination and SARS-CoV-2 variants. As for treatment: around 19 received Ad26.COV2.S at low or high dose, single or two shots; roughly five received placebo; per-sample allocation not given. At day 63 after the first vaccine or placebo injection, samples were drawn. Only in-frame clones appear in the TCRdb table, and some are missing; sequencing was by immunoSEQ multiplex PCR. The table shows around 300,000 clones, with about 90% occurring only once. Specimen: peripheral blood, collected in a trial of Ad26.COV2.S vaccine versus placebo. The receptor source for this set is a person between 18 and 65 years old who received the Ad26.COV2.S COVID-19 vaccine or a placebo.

The CDR3 reads CASRDRGLNEKLFF. CDR3 sequence (DNA): TGCGCCAGCAGAGACAGGGGTTTGAATGAAAAACTGTTTTTT. The chain employs TRBV4-1 and TRBJ1-4; 8 bases match TRBD1. The junction had 5 bases not matched to a gene; V was cut back by 6 bases and J by 5 bases. This CDR3 is 14 amino acids long. Germline loops: CDR1 MGHRA, CDR2 YSYEKL.

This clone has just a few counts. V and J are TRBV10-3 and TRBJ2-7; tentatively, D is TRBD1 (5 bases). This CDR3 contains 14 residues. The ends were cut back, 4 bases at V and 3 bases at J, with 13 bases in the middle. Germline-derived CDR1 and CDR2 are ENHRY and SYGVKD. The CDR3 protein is CAISGDRGLYEQYF. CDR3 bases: TGTGCCATCAGTGGGGATAGGGGCCTCTACGAGCAGTACTTC.

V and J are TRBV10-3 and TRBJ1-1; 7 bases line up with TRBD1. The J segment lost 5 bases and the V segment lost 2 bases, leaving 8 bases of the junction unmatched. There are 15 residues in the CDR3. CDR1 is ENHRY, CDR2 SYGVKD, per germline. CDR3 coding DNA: TGTGCCATCAGTGAGGCGACAGGGTCGGGAACTGAAGCTTTCTTT. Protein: CAISEATGSGTEAFF.

CDR3 residues: CASSLFRVSNQPQHF. The CDR3 coding sequence is TGTGCCAGCAGCCTTTTCAGGGTTAGCAATCAGCCCCAGCATTTT. This rearrangement joins TRBV7-8 to TRBJ1-5, with D possibly matching TRBD1 (5 bases). The CDR3 length is 15 residues. The germline V gene has CDR1 SGHVS and CDR2 FQNEAQ. The V and J ends lost 5 bases and 0 bases respectively, with 11 bases between them.

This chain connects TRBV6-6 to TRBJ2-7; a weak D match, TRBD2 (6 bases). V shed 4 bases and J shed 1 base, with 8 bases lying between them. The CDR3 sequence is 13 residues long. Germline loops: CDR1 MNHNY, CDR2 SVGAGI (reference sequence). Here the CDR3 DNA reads TGTGCCAGCAGTTTTGCGGGGTCCTACGAGCAGTACTTC. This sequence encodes CASSFAGSYEQYF.

The CDR3 reads CASSLRTSGREYNEQFF. Here the CDR3 DNA reads TGTGCCAGCAGCTTAAGGACTAGCGGGAGGGAATACAATGAGCAGTTCTTC. V gene TRBV7-2 combines with J gene TRBJ2-1; 15 positions match TRBD2. CDR1 is SGHTA, CDR2 FQGNSA, per germline. This CDR3 region has 17 residues. Trimming removed 2 bases from V and 4 bases from J; junction bases left unmatched: 3.